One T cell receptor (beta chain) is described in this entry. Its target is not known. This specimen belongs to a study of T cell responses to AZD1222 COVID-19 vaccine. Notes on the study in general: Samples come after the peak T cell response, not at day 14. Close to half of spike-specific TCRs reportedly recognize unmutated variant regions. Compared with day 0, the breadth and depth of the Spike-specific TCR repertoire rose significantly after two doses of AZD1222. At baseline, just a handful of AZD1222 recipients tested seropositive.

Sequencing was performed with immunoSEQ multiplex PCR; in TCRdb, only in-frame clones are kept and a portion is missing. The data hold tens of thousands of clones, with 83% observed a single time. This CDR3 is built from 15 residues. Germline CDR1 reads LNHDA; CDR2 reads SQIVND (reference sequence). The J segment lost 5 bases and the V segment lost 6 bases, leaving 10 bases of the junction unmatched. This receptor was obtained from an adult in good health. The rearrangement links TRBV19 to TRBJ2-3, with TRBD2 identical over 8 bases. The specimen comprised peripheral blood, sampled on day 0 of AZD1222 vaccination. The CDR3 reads CASRPPGLGGDTQYF. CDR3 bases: TGTGCCAGTAGACCTCCGGGACTAGGAGGAGATACGCAGTATTTT.